The 23 T cell receptor beta chains listed next were all sequenced from one sample in a study of cytomegalovirus exposure and HLA in healthy donors. 13 Jbeta primers and 60 Vbeta primers were used for the PCR. The assay was immunoSEQ multiplex PCR, and TCRdb's table has in-frame clones only and misses some. The repertoire holds 140,000 or so clones, with around 72% as singletons. The source material was PBMCs. The receptors were gathered from a man between 18 and 35 years old in good health and CMV-seropositive.

This sequence joins TRBV15 and TRBJ1-1, with 10 positions matching TRBD1. There are 15 residues in the CDR3. V trimming: 1 base; J trimming: 5 bases; junction bases outside the gene matches: 4. Per germline, CDR1 LNHNV and CDR2 YYDKDF (reference sequence). The DNA of the CDR3 is TGTGCCACCAGCAGAGCCGGGACAGGGGATACTGAAGCTTTCTTT. It specifies CATSRAGTGDTEAFF.

The chain carries TRBV7-2 and TRBJ2-7, with a tentative D call TRBD2 (5 bases). Trimming took 5 bases from V and 2 from J, leaving 13 bases between them. CDR1 is SGHTA, CDR2 FQGNSA, per germline. This CDR3 is 14 amino acids long. The CDR3 loop reads CASSPSGDPYEQYF. The CDR3 DNA reads TGTGCCAGCAGCCCGTCCGGGGATCCCTACGAGCAGTACTTC.

The J gene is TRBJ2-2, the V gene TRBV7-9, with 8 bases fitting TRBD1. The ends lost 7 bases at V and 6 bases at J; junction bases unmatched: 13. The germline gives CDR1 SEHNR, CDR2 FQNEAQ (reference sequence). The length of the CDR3 is 16 residues. CDR3 in DNA: TGTGCCAGCAACCCGCCGGGGACAGGAGACGCCGGGGAGCTGTTTTTT. It encodes CASNPPGTGDAGELFF.

V is TRBV5-1 and J is TRBJ2-1; D ambiguous. Germline CDR1 reads SGHRS; CDR2 reads YFSETQ. V was cut by 0 bases and J by 4 bases, with 5 bases left in between. The length of the CDR3 is 13 residues. CDR3 nucleotides: TGCGCCAGCAGCTTGGGAGAGTACAATGAGCAGTTCTTC. Amino acid sequence: CASSLGEYNEQFF.

The rearrangement uses TRBV19 and TRBJ2-6, with D tentatively TRBD2 (5 bases). The germline V gene has CDR1 LNHDA and CDR2 SQIVND (reference sequence). The CDR3 sequence is 16 residues long. Trimming pared 7 bases from V and 3 bases from J, leaving 16 bases between. The chain's CDR3 is CASKEGSRGGANVLTF. The CDR3 nucleotides are TGTGCCAGTAAAGAGGGTTCTCGGGGTGGGGCCAACGTCCTGACTTTC.

The chain carries TRBV28 and TRBJ1-5; D is possibly TRBD1 (5 bases). This CDR3 region has 15 residues. Deletions cut 6 bases from V and 5 bases from J, with 17 bases between. Per the germline V gene, CDR1 is MDHEN and CDR2 is SYDVKM. This CDR3 reads CASSASGGEDQPQHF. Here the CDR3 DNA reads TGTGCCAGCAGCGCAAGCGGGGGAGAGGATCAGCCCCAGCATTTT.

The chain is built from TRBV6-1 and TRBJ2-1; tentative D call: TRBD1 (5 bases). V shed 8 bases and J shed 7 bases, with 18 bases lying between them. The CDR3 runs 14 residues. Germline V gene lookup returns CDR1 MNHNS and CDR2 SASEGT. Here the CDR3 DNA reads TGTGCCAGCCAAAATAAGGGGCACAAGAATGAGCAGTTCTTC. This encodes CASQNKGHKNEQFF.

The V and J genes are TRBV27 and TRBJ2-6; no definite D call. V dropped 6 bases and J dropped 0 bases, with 9 bases sitting between them. Germline V gene sequence: CDR1 MNHEY, CDR2 SMNVEV (reference sequence). The CDR3 consists of 15 residues. CDR3 amino acids: CASREIGSGANVLTF. The CDR3 DNA sequence: TGTGCCAGCAGAGAAATCGGCTCTGGGGCCAACGTCCTGACTTTC.

J is TRBJ2-7 and V is TRBV6-1; 8 nucleotides align to TRBD1. Germline CDR1 is MNHNS and CDR2 is SASEGT. The J segment lost 1 base and the V segment lost 5 bases, leaving 7 bases of the junction unmatched. The CDR3 contains 15 residues. The chain's CDR3 is CASSPTGGESYEQYF. CDR3 DNA sequence: TGTGCCAGCAGTCCTACAGGGGGTGAATCCTACGAGCAGTACTTC.

J is TRBJ2-2 and V is TRBV7-4; 7 positions match TRBD1. V was clipped by 1 base and J by 7 bases; unmatched bases: 12. This CDR3 is 17 amino acids long. The germline gives CDR1 SGHVT, CDR2 SQSDAQ. Here the CDR3 reads CASSLVTGWLVIGELFF. In nucleotides, the CDR3 is TGTGCCAGCAGCTTAGTGACAGGGTGGCTAGTAATCGGGGAGCTGTTTTTT.

The V and J genes are TRBV28 and TRBJ1-4, with D hard to call. The CDR3 runs to 12 residues. Trimming left V 1 base short and J 6 bases short, with 3 bases between. From germline, CDR1 is MDHEN and CDR2 SYDVKM. The CDR3 sequence: CASSLLDEKLFF. The CDR3 coding sequence is TGTGCCAGCAGTTTATTAGATGAAAAACTGTTTTTT.

The chain links TRBV2 to TRBJ2-5; 13 nucleotides match TRBD2. This CDR3 is 18 amino acids long. V dropped 2 bases and J dropped 4; count of bases not matched to a gene: 10. Germline lookup yields CDR1 SNHLY and CDR2 FYNNEI. The CDR3 region has the DNA TGTGCCAGCAGTGAAACCACTAGCGGGGGGGTAGTTGGAGAGACCCAGTACTTC. Its translation is CASSETTSGGVVGETQYF.

Only a few counts were recorded for this clone. The V and J genes are TRBV5-6 and TRBJ1-5; 11 positions match TRBD1. With V trimmed by 0 bases and J by 2 bases, 1 base remained unmatched. This CDR3 is built from 16 residues. Germline loops: CDR1 SGHDT, CDR2 YYEEEE. CDR3 region: CASSLEGQGGNQPQHF. The CDR3 bases are TGTGCCAGCAGCTTGGAGGGACAGGGGGGCAATCAGCCCCAGCATTTT. Full variable domain (missing parts from reference TRBV5-6 and TRBJ1-5): DAGVTQSPTHLIKTRGQQVTLRCSPKSGHDTVSWYQQALGQGPQFIFQYYEEEERQRGNFPDRFSGHQFPNYSSELNVNALLLGDSALYLCASSLEGQGGNQPQHFGDGTRLSIL.

The chain uses TRBV15 and TRBJ2-1; 13 bases are shared with TRBD2. V was clipped by 1 base and J by 8 bases; unmatched bases: 2. The CDR3 is made up of 15 amino acids. Germline CDR1 LNHNV, CDR2 YYDKDF (reference sequence). The CDR3, as DNA: TGTGCCACCAGCAGAGCACTAGCGGGAGGGGATGAGCAGTTCTTC. Its translation: CATSRALAGGDEQFF.

This clone was seen a single time. The V gene is TRBV7-2, the J gene TRBJ2-7; 7 bases are a match to TRBD1. Trimming removed 2 bases from V and 3 bases from J; junction bases left unmatched: 4. CDR1 is SGHTA and CDR2 is FQGNSA in the germline V gene. The CDR3 is 14 amino acids. CDR3 protein: CASSLKGQNYEQYF. The CDR3, as DNA: TGTGCCAGCAGCTTAAAGGGACAGAACTACGAGCAGTACTTC.

This clone was recorded a few times. Germline and junction disagree at one end, which may indicate a read error. The chain has TRBV7-7 and TRBJ2-2; 8 bases map to TRBD1. CDR3 length: 17 amino acids. Germline CDR1 SSHAT, CDR2 FNYEAQ (reference sequence). The CDR3 nucleotides read TGTGCTAGCAGCTTAGGCCCTGGACAGGGGAACACCGGGGAGCTGTTTTTT. It is translated as CASSLGPGQGNTGELFF.

The chain links TRBV29-1 to TRBJ1-3, with D possibly TRBD1 on 5 matching bases. V lost 4 bases to trimming and J lost 2 bases, with 9 bases between them. Looked up from germline, CDR1 is SQVTM and CDR2 is ANQGSEA. The CDR3 spans 13 residues. The CDR3 DNA sequence: TGCAGCGTTGGGGGCAGGGCTGGAAACACCATATATTTT. Translated, it gives CSVGGRAGNTIYF.

This chain connects TRBV4-2 to TRBJ2-5, with 11 nucleotides matching TRBD1. The CDR3 covers 14 residues. CDR1 is LGHNA and CDR2 is YNFKEQ in the germline V gene. With 3 bases clipped from V and 3 bases from J, the junction kept 0 bases outside the gene matches. CDR3 coding DNA: TGTGCCAGCAGCCAGGGACAGGGGGAAGAGACCCAGTACTTC. Its translation: CASSQGQGEETQYF.

In DNA form, the CDR3 reads TGTGCCAGCAGCTTAGGCGAGGGAACCTACAATGAGCAGTTCTTC. Protein product: CASSLGEGTYNEQFF. The J gene is TRBJ2-1, the V gene TRBV7-8; possibly TRBD2 for D (5 bases). Trimming removed 1 base at V and 2 bases at J, with 9 bases between. The germline V gene has CDR1 SGHVS and CDR2 FQNEAQ. CDR3 length equals 15 residues.

This sequence joins TRBV4-1 and TRBJ1-4; 12 nucleotides align to TRBD1. The germline V gene has CDR1 MGHRA and CDR2 YSYEKL. The CDR3 runs to 15 residues. V shed 4 bases and J 7 bases; nucleotides not matched to a gene: 4. CDR3 nucleotide sequence: TGCGCCAGCAGCCTGGGGGACAGGGGGCTTGAAAAACTGTTTTTT. The encoded protein is CASSLGDRGLEKLFF.

The rearrangement uses TRBV6-5 and TRBJ1-5; TRBD1 matches at 7 bases. V was clipped by 6 bases and J by 11 bases; unmatched bases: 16. CDR3 length equals 15 residues. From germline, CDR1 is MNHEY and CDR2 SVGAGI. In DNA form, the CDR3 reads TGTGCCAGCAGAAGGAGACAGGGAGCCCGGTGGGCCCAGCATTTT. As protein: CASRRRQGARWAQHF.

The CDR3 DNA sequence: TGTGCCAGCAGCCACCTTCAACCGCGGGACACTGAAGCTTTCTTT. The encoded protein is CASSHLQPRDTEAFF. V usage is TRBV4-2 and J usage is TRBJ1-1, with D unresolved. CDR1 and CDR2 (germline): LGHNA, YNFKEQ. The CDR3 has 15 residues. Between the trimmed V and J ends, which lost 3 bases and 3 bases, there was a span of 14 bases.

This rearrangement joins TRBV5-1 to TRBJ2-1; possibly TRBD2 for D (5 bases). The CDR3 length is 13 residues. The germline V and J ends were trimmed by 4 bases and 6 bases, with 11 bases remaining between them. Germline assignment: CDR1 SGHRS and CDR2 YFSETQ. The CDR3 DNA follows: TGCGCCAGCAGCCGAGGGTCTCTCAATGAGCAGTTCTTC. This gives the protein CASSRGSLNEQFF.